The clone carrying this TCR beta chain was counted many times. The antigen remains unidentified. Documented time point: newly diagnosed GD, antithyroid drugs for less than 3 months. Extracted PBMC RNA gave rise to the TCR library. Graves' disease diagnosis used American Thyroid Association guidelines. This specimen comes from a study of regulatory T cells in long-lasting Graves disease. To make TCR beta libraries, researchers used iRepertoire HTBI primers and Arm-PCR of CDR3 regions. From the multiplex PCR reads, TCRdb called clonotypes with MiXCR, one entry per CDR3 protein. The sample consists of hundreds of thousands of distinct CDR3 sequences, less than 20% of them appearing once. Findings and caveats of the study: TRBV28, TRBJ1-2 and TRBJ2-5 were favored in persistent disease. Compared with new cases, persistent Graves' patients showed reduced TCR diversity.

The CDR3 is 15 residues long. Germline CDR1 reads SEHNR; CDR2 reads FQNEAQ (reference sequence). The J segment lost 2 bases and the V segment lost 5 bases, leaving 6 bases of the junction unmatched. These data were also filed under a second study, of T cells in Graves' hyperthyroidism and ophthalmopathy. According to that study: Over 18 months, lack of ophthalmopathy progression marked Graves' hyperthyroidism as stable.

Here the sequenced sample was peripheral blood mononuclear cells (PBMCs), taken at new diagnosis, from a patient treated with antithyroid drugs. The clonotype comes from a woman aged 25-40 years with Graves disease. V usage is TRBV7-9 and J usage is TRBJ2-7; TRBD1 matches at 10 bases. Written as DNA, the CDR3 is TGTGCCAGCAGCGACAACGGACAGGGGGCCTACGAGCAGTACTTC. Its translation is CASSDNGQGAYEQYF.